This paragraph reports one TCR beta chain. Its antigen specificity is not known. No much larger clone is present one base from it, and per-base qualities are unavailable. This sample was taken from a study of T cells after yellow fever vaccination (dated by TCRdb to about 2019). Background for the entire study: Libraries from fractions with low cell numbers were prepared with the SMART-Seq v4 Ultra Low Input RNA kit. Blood was collected at multiple timepoints before and after primary and secondary immunization, and bulk PBMC replicates and cell subsets were isolated. Two healthy male donors made up the cohort, one aged 18 to 29 years and the other aged 30 to 40 years. To follow T-cell clones before and after both primary and booster YFV17D yellow fever vaccination, bulk TCR alpha and beta repertoires underwent longitudinal sequencing.

TCR cDNA was made using 5'RACE template switching, a step that added a universal primer site and unique molecular identifiers. Priming for cDNA synthesis came from both the TCR alpha and TCR beta constant segments. Library amplification used two PCR steps, and the second PCR step added sample barcodes and sequencing adapters. Sequencing of libraries was performed on Illumina HiSeq 2500 (2x100 bp) or NovaSeq (2x150 bp). The study's processing was this. MIGEC handled demultiplexing of reads and collapsing into UMI consensus sequences, while MiXCR performed V(D)J alignment. Using edgeR on replicate PBMC samples, clonotypes were called vaccine-responding if FDR was below 0.01 and the log2 fold change was above 5 up to day 15. Each bulk clonotype was labeled CD4 or CD8 based on which sequenced repertoire, CD4 or CD8, contained the clonotype at higher abundance. The public reads were run again by TCRdb, first through fastp at Q25 and then through MiXCR, and only productive beta chains were kept. Each entry is one CDR3 protein sequence, shown with its most common DNA and genes. TCRdb, not the original authors, processed these V and J calls. Present in this sample are over 45,000 distinct CDR3 sequences, roughly 7.4% of which were seen just once. The ten largest clones add up to 40% to 45% of the sample.

Explained via the paper, the treatment or condition label denotes: live attenuated yellow fever vaccine strain. A standard Ficoll-Paque protocol was used to isolate PBMCs from peripheral blood. CD4 and CD8 T-cell fractions were isolated with Dynabeads CD4 and CD8 positive selection kits. RNA was extracted with TriZol from bulk PBMCs, CD4 and CD8 fractions, and dextramer-positive and dextramer-negative fractions. General findings and caveats noted by the study authors: After the booster, most of the clones that had expanded following primary vaccination were detected again (roughly 97% of CD4 and more than 85% of CD8), which suggests that memory was broadly maintained. Compared with the primary T-cell response, the secondary T-cell response was weaker but faster, peaking on day 5 rather than day 15. Because abundant contaminating clonotypes from the bulk population could be contained in FACS-sorted repertoires, computational filtering was required. A small share of clonotypes occurred in both CD4 and CD8 compartments, likely arising from convergent recombination. The study included only two donors, which limits how far the findings can be generalized.

The clonotype comes from a man between 18 and 35 years old who received the YFV17D yellow fever vaccine. Sequencing used CD8+ T cells sorted from PBMCs, obtained on the day of the first yellow fever vaccination.

The DNA reads TGCAGTGCTAGACCCTTGGAGGGGGAGATAGATACGCAGTATTTT. Translated, this is CSARPLEGEIDTQYF. The rearrangement joined TRBV20-1 to TRBJ2-3; the D gene is possibly TRBD1 or TRBD2, each agreeing over 6 bases. The germline V gene (reference sequence) provides CDR1 DFQATT and CDR2 SNEGSKA. V and J are truncated by 2 bases and 5 bases respectively, leaving an intervening sequence of 17 bases. The CDR3 numbers 15 residues from cysteine through phenylalanine. Of all the DNA, just the CDR3 is kept, 45 bases in frame from base 1.